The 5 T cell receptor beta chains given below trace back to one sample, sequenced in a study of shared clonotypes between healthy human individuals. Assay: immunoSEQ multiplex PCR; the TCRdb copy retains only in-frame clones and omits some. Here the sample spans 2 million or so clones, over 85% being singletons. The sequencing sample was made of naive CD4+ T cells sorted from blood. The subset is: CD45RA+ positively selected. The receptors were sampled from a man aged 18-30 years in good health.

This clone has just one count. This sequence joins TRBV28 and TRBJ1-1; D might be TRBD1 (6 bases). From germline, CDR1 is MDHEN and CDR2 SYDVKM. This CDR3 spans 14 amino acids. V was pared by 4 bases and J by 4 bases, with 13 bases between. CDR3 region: CASSYGGRSTEAFF. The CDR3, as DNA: TGTGCCAGCAGTTATGGGGGGCGCAGCACTGAAGCTTTCTTT.

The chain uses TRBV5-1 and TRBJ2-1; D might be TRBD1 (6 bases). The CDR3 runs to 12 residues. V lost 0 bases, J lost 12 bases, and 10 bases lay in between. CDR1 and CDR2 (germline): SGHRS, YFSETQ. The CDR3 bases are TGCGCCAGCAGCTTGGGGCAACAGGGGCAGTTCTTC. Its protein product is CASSLGQQGQFF.

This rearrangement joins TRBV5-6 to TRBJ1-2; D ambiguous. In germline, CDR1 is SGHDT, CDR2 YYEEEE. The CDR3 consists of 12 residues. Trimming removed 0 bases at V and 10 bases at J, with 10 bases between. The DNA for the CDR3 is TGTGCCAGCAGCTTGGCTATGGGGATCTACACCTTC. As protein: CASSLAMGIYTF.

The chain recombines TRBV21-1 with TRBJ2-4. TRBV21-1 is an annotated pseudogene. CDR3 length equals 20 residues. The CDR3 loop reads CASSKVAGRPSELSKNIQYF. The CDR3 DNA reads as TGTGCCAGCAGCAAAGTGGCAGGTCGTCCTAGTGAACTATCCAAAAACATTCAGTACTTC.

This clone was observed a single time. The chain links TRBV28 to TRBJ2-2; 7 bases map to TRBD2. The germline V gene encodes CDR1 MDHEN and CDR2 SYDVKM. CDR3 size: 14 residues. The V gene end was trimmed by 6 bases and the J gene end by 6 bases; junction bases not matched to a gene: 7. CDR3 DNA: TGTGCCAGCAGGTCAAAAGGACTAGCCGGGGAGCTGTTTTTT. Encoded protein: CASRSKGLAGELFF. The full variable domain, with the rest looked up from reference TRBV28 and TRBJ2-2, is DVKVTQSSRYLVKRTGEKVFLECVQDMDHENMFWYRQDPGLGLRLIYFSYDVKMKEKGDIPEGYSVSREKKERFSLILESASTNQTSMYLCASRSKGLAGELFFGEGSRLTVL.